Sequencing of this T cell receptor beta chain was carried out in a study of OX40 agonist ivuxolimab in advanced cancers. The CDR3 totals 18 residues. Deletions cut 0 bases from V and 0 bases from J, with 15 bases between. CDR1 is KGHSH, CDR2 LQKENI, per germline. This clone was seen a single time. The assay was immunoSEQ multiplex PCR, and TCRdb's table has in-frame clones only and misses some. The sample shows about 75,000 clones, approximately 85% of them seen only once. The chain couples TRBV18 to TRBJ1-3; D uncertain. Sequences were derived from CD4+ or CD8+ T cells sorted from blood, sampled in a trial of the OX40 agonist ivuxolimab. The receptor was derived from an adult with an advanced solid tumor such as melanoma, head and neck, liver or kidney cancer. CDR3 bases: TGTGCCAGCTCACCACCCAAGGACGGATCGAGCTCTGGAAACACCATATATTTT. Its protein is CASSPPKDGSSSGNTIYF.